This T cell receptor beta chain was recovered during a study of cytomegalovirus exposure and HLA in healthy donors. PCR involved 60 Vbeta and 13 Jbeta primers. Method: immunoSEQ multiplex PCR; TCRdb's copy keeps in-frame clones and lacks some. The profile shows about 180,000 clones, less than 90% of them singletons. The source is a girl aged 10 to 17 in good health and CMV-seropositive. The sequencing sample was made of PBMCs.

The CDR3 nucleotides read TGCAGCGTTGAAGGGCAGGGTGGCACCGGGGAGCTGTTTTTT. Amino acids: CSVEGQGGTGELFF. The gene calls are TRBV29-1 and TRBJ2-2, with a tentative D call TRBD1 (5 bases). Germline CDR1 SQVTM, CDR2 ANQGSEA. The V end was cut by 1 base, the J end by 4 bases, with 10 bases between. This CDR3 has 14 amino acids.